This T cell receptor (beta chain) emerged from a study of T cell repertoires in cytomegalovirus infection. Background on the study: Peptides in the study included HLA-C-restricted and HLA-B-restricted CMV epitopes. Both CMV infection and a matching HLA type were indicated by public TCR beta signatures. General observations from the study: Carriers of CMV and the relevant HLA type were discriminated by public TCR beta frequency. Dominant in the ex vivo response were TCR beta clonotypes restricted by HLA-C and specific for CMV.

TCRdb recomputed calls from the reads with MiXCR, one row per CDR3 protein. Among roughly 180,000 distinct CDR3 sequences, about 22% were seen once, and the ten largest hold under 30%. The CDR3 length is 18 residues. V trimming: 6 bases; J trimming: 4 bases; junction bases outside the gene matches: 14. With regard to this clonotype: The antigen is not known.

V gene TRBV12-3 or TRBV12-4 combines with J gene TRBJ1-5, with TRBD1 identical over 11 bases. The sequences come from CD8+ T cells from cultured PBMCs, collected from culture after CMV antigen stimulation. The sequence derives from a human donor in good health (CMV status not recorded). Some clones in this sample may be carry-over from other donors' samples. The CDR3 loop reads CASRTILAGTGGNQPQHF. The CDR3 coding sequence is TGTGCCAGCAGAACAATTCTTGCCGGGACAGGGGGGAATCAGCCCCAGCATTTT.